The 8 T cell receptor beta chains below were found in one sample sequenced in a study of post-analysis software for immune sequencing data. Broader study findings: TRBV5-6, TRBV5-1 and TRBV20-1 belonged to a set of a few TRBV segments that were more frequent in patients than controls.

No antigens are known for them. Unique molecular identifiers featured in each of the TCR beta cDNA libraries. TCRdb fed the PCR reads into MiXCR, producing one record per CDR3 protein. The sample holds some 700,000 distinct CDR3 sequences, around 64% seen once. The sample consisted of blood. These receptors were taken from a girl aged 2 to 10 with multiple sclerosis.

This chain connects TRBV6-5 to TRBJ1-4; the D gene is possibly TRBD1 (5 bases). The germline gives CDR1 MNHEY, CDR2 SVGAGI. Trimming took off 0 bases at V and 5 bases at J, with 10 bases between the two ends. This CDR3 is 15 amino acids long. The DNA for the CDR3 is TGTGCCAGCAGTTACTCGGGGGGTCAAAATGAAAAACTGTTTTTT. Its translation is CASSYSGGQNEKLFF.

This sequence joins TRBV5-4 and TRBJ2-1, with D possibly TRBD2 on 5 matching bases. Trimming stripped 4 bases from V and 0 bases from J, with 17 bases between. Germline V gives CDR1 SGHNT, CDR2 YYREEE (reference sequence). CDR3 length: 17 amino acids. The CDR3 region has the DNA TGTGCCAGCAGCCCCCCCGTACGGGATAGCTCCTACAATGAGCAGTTCTTC. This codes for CASSPPVRDSSYNEQFF.

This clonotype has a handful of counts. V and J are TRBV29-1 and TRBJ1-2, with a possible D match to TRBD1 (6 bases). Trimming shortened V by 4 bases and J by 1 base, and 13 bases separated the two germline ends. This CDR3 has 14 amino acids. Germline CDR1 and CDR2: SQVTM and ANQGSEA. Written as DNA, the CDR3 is TGCAGCGTTGGCCGCCCGGACAGTAACTATGGCTACACCTTC. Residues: CSVGRPDSNYGYTF.

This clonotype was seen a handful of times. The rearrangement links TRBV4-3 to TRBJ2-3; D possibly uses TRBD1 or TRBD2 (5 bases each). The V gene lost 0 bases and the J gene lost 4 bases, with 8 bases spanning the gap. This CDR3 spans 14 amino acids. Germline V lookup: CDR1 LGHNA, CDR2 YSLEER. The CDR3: CASSQDGGPDTQYF. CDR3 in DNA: TGCGCCAGCAGCCAAGATGGGGGTCCAGATACGCAGTATTTT.

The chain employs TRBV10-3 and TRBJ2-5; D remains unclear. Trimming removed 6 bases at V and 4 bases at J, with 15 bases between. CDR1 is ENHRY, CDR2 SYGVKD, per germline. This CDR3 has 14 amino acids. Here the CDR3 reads CAIRGSQLPETQYF. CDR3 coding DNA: TGTGCCATCAGGGGGTCTCAGTTACCAGAGACCCAGTACTTC.

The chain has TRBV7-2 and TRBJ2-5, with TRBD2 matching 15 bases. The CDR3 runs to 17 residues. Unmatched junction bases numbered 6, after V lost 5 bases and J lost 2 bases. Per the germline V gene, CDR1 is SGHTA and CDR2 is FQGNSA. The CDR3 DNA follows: TGTGCCAGCAGCCCAATGGGACTAGCGGGGGGTCAAGAGACCCAGTACTTC. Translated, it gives CASSPMGLAGGQETQYF.

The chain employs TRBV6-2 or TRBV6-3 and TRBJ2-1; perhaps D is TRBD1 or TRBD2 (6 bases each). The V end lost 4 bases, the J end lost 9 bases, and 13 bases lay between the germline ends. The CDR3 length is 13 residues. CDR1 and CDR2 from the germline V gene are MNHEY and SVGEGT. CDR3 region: CASSSGDSPEQFF. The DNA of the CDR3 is TGTGCCAGCAGTTCAGGGGACTCTCCTGAGCAGTTCTTC.

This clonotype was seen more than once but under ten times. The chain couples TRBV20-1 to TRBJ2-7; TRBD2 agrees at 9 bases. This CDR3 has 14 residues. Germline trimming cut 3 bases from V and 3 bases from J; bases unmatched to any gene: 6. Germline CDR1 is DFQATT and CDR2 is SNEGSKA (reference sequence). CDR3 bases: TGCAGTGCTAGGGTCATTAGCGGGAGCTACGAGCAGTACTTC. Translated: CSARVISGSYEQYF.